This T cell receptor beta chain was documented in a study of cytomegalovirus exposure and HLA in healthy donors. General study results and limits: Most TCRs appeared rarely, but some public TCRs recurred in many donors. The authors later found most CMV-associated TCR beta chains appeared HLA-restricted.

PCR primers comprised 60 Vbeta and 13 Jbeta primers. Repertoires were generated with immunoSEQ multiplex PCR, while TCRdb's copy carries only in-frame clones and drops some. This specimen shows approximately 110,000 clones; the ten leading clones hold 3.6%. Points on this clone: Its antigen is still unknown.

V dropped 3 bases and J dropped 2; count of bases not matched to a gene: 4. CDR3 length equals 15 residues. Per the germline V gene, CDR1 is SNHLY and CDR2 is FYNNEI. The chain has TRBV2 and TRBJ1-3; 7 bases map to TRBD1. The TCR was taken from a young man in good health and CMV-seronegative. Sequenced: PBMCs. The DNA for the CDR3 is TGTGCCAGCAGTGAGACAGGGAGTACTGGAAACACCATATATTTT. Protein product: CASSETGSTGNTIYF.